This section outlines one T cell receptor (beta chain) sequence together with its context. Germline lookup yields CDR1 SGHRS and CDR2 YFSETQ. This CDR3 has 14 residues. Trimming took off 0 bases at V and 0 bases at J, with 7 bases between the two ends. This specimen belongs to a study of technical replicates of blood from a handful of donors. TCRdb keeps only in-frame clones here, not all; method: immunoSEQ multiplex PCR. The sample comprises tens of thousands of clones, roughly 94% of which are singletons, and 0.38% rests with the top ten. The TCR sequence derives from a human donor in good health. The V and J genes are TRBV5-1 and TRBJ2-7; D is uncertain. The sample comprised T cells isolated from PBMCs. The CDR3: CASSLVGHSYEQYF. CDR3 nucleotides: TGCGCCAGCAGCTTGGTGGGCCACTCCTACGAGCAGTACTTC.